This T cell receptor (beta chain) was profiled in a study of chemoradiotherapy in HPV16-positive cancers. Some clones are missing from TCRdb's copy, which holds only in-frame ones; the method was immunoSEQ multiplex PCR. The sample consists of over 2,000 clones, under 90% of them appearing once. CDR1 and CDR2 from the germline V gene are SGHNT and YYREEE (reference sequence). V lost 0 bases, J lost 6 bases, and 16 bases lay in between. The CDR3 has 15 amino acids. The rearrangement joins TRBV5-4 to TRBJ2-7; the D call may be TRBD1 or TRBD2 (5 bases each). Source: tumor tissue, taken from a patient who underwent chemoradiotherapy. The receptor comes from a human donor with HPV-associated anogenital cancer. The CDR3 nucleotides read TGTGCCAGCAGCTTGGAACCCACGGGGACGGCCGAGCAGTACTTC. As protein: CASSLEPTGTAEQYF.